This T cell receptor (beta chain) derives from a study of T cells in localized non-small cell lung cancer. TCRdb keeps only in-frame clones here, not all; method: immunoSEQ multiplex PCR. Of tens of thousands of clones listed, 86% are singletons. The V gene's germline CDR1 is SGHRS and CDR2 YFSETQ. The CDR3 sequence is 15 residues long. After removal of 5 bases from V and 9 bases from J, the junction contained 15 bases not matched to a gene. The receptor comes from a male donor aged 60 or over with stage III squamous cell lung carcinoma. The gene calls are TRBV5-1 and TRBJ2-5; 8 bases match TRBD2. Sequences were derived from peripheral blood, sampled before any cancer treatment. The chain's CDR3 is CASSPNLAGNTAQYF. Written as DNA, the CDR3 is TGCGCCAGCAGTCCGAATTTAGCGGGGAATACGGCCCAGTACTTC.